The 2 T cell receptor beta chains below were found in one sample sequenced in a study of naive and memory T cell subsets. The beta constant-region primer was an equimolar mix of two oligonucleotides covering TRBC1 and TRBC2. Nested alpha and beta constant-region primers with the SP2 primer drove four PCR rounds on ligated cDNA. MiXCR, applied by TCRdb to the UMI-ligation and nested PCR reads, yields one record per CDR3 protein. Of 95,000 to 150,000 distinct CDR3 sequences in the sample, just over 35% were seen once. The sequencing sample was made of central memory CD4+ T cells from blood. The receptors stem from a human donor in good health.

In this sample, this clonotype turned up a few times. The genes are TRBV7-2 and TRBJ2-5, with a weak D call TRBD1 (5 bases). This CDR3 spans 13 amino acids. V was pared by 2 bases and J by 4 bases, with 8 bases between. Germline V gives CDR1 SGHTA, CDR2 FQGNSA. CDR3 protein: CASSLQGRETQYF. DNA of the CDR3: TGTGCCAGCAGCTTACAGGGTAGAGAGACCCAGTACTTC.

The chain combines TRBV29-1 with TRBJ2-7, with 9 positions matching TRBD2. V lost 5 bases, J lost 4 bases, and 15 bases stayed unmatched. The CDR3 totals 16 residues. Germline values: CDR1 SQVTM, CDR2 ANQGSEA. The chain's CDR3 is CSVKRIAGVYNYEQYF. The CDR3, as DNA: TGCAGCGTTAAAAGGATAGCGGGAGTGTATAATTACGAGCAGTACTTC.